This TCR beta chain derives from a study of human thymus T cells. General study findings and limits: Repertoires from thymus and blood appeared to show biased V and J gene usage. Related work showed strongly overlapping thymic repertoires across unrelated individuals.

Germline CDR1 is SNHLY and CDR2 is FYNNEI. The V gene lost 6 bases and the J gene lost 0 bases, with 12 bases spanning the gap. The CDR3 is 15 residues long. The thymus was resected at corrective cardiac surgery. Worth noting for this clone: Its antigen is currently unknown.

Clones were read by immunoSEQ multiplex PCR, and TCRdb kept only the in-frame ones, dropping some. The sample has some 130,000 clones, around 94% seen once. The TCR sequence derives from a boy in the first two years of life with a congenital heart defect but otherwise immunologically healthy. The sequencing input was thymus tissue. The chain uses TRBV2 and TRBJ1-3; the D is unclear. The CDR3 DNA reads as TGTGCCAGCAGCGGGTCGGCGGACTCTGGAAACACCATATATTTT. As protein: CASSGSADSGNTIYF. The full variable domain, its missing parts supplied by reference TRBV2 and TRBJ1-3, is EPEVTQTPSHQVTQMGQEVILRCVPISNHLYFYWYRQILGQKVEFLVSFYNNEISEKSEIFDDQFSVERPDGSNFTLKIRSTKLEDSAMYFCASSGSADSGNTIYFGEGSWLTVV.